The 15 T cell receptor beta chains below were found in one sample sequenced in a study of OX40 agonist ivuxolimab in advanced cancers. Assay: immunoSEQ multiplex PCR; the TCRdb copy retains only in-frame clones and omits some. The sample yields some 69,000 clones, about 86% seen once. The sample in question was CD4+ or CD8+ T cells sorted from blood, obtained in a trial of the OX40 agonist ivuxolimab. The receptors originated from an adult with an advanced solid tumor such as melanoma, head and neck, liver or kidney cancer.

The chain uses TRBV5-4 and TRBJ2-3; 10 nucleotides match TRBD1. The CDR3 loop spans 15 amino acids. The V gene's germline CDR1 is SGHNT and CDR2 YYREEE (reference sequence). V trimming: 4 bases; J trimming: 5 bases; junction bases outside the gene matches: 7. The CDR3 loop is CASSPRQGAKDTQYF. The CDR3 DNA reads TGTGCCAGCAGCCCCCGACAGGGGGCAAAAGATACGCAGTATTTT.

The CDR3 is CASSPPRQGAKLSGNTIYF. The CDR3 DNA is TGTGCCAGCAGCCCCCCCCGGCAGGGGGCGAAGCTCTCGGGAAACACCATATATTTT. The chain uses TRBV7-9 and TRBJ1-3, with 8 positions matching TRBD1. Germline CDR1 SEHNR, CDR2 FQNEAQ (reference sequence). The junction had 19 bases not matched to a gene; V was cut back by 5 bases and J by 4 bases. CDR3 size: 19 residues.

This chain connects TRBV14 to TRBJ2-2, with a weak D call TRBD1 (5 bases). This CDR3 comprises 13 residues. Germline V gene sequence: CDR1 SGHDN, CDR2 FVKESK. Trimming took off 5 bases at V and 5 bases at J, with 9 bases between the two ends. The CDR3 sequence: CASSGRVTGELFF. Written as DNA, the CDR3 is TGTGCCAGCAGCGGCAGGGTAACCGGGGAGCTGTTTTTT. Filled out from reference TRBV14 and TRBJ2-2, the complete variable domain reads EAGVTQFPSHSVIEKGQTVTLRCDPISGHDNLYWYRRVMGKEIKFLLHFVKESKQDESGMPNNRFLAERTGGTYSTLKVQPAELEDSGVYFCASSGRVTGELFFGEGSRLTVL.

The chain is built from TRBV11-2 and TRBJ2-7, with 9 bases that match TRBD1. Germline CDR1 and CDR2: SGHAT and FQNNGV. V lost 4 bases to trimming and J lost 3 bases; unmatched junction nucleotides: 19. CDR3 length: 19 amino acids. The CDR3, as DNA: TGTGCCAGCAGCTCAGTCACCGGGACAGGGACCTCCGGCGGCTACGAGCAGTACTTC. This sequence encodes CASSSVTGTGTSGGYEQYF.

For the CDR3, the DNA is TGTGCCAGCAGCCCAGTCAGGGGAAACACCGGGGAGCTGTTTTTT. It encodes CASSPVRGNTGELFF. The V gene is TRBV5-4, the J gene TRBJ2-2, with D possibly being TRBD1 (6 bases). Trimming removed 4 bases from V and 2 bases from J, with 12 bases in between. This CDR3 spans 15 amino acids. Germline V lookup: CDR1 SGHNT, CDR2 YYREEE (reference sequence).

V gene TRBV10-3 combines with J gene TRBJ2-7; 8 bases are a match to TRBD2. Germline V lookup: CDR1 ENHRY, CDR2 SYGVKD. The CDR3 covers 13 residues. Trimming at V came to 8 bases and at J to 0 bases, leaving 3 bases not matched to a gene. The CDR3, as DNA: TGTGCCATCTCGAGCGGGAGCTCCTACGAGCAGTACTTC. Residues: CAISSGSSYEQYF.

This clone was recorded only once. The chain links TRBV18 to TRBJ2-3; TRBD2 agrees at 14 bases. Per germline, CDR1 KGHSH and CDR2 LQKENI. V dropped 3 bases and J dropped 5; count of bases not matched to a gene: 1. The CDR3 has 15 amino acids. The CDR3 is CASSPTSGREDTQYF. CDR3 sequence (DNA): TGTGCCAGCTCACCGACTAGCGGGAGGGAAGATACGCAGTATTTT.

This chain connects TRBV10-3 to TRBJ1-2; no firm D call. The CDR3 is made up of 12 amino acids. CDR1 ENHRY and CDR2 SYGVKD come from the germline V gene. The V end was cut by 0 bases, the J end by 5 bases, with 4 bases between. The CDR3 protein is CAISESGYGYTF. The CDR3, as DNA: TGTGCCATCAGTGAGTCGGGATATGGCTACACCTTC.

V usage is TRBV2 and J usage is TRBJ1-6; D is unresolved. Trimming left V 0 bases short and J 9 bases short, with 15 bases between. CDR1 is SNHLY, CDR2 FYNNEI, per germline. The CDR3 is made up of 16 amino acids. DNA for the CDR3: TGTGCCAGCAGTGAAGCGCGGGGTGGCGCTAGTTCACCCCTCCACTTT. Protein product: CASSEARGGASSPLHF.

CDR3 region: CASRGESSYEQYF. CDR3 DNA sequence: TGTGCCAGCAGAGGAGAGAGCTCCTACGAGCAGTACTTC. The V call is TRBV6-5, the J call TRBJ2-7; D is undetermined. This CDR3 comprises 13 residues. Germline values: CDR1 MNHEY, CDR2 SVGAGI. V lost 6 bases and J 0 bases, leaving 9 bases between the germline ends.

This rearrangement joins TRBV7-9 to TRBJ2-1, with D hard to call. This CDR3 has 12 amino acids. The V end lost 2 bases, the J end lost 10 bases, and 9 bases lay between the germline ends. Looked up from germline, CDR1 is SEHNR and CDR2 is FQNEAQ (reference sequence). The CDR3 bases are TGTGCCAGCAGCTTAAATTCTAAGGAGCAGTTCTTC. Its protein is CASSLNSKEQFF.

J is TRBJ2-5 and V is TRBV7-2; D not certain. Trimming removed 2 bases at V and 2 bases at J, with 6 bases between. The CDR3 sequence is 13 residues long. CDR1 is SGHTA, CDR2 FQGNSA, per germline. The chain's CDR3 is CASSLTIQETQYF. In DNA form, the CDR3 reads TGTGCCAGCAGCTTAACTATACAAGAGACCCAGTACTTC.

The J gene is TRBJ1-2, the V gene TRBV6-4; maybe TRBD1 (6 bases). V was trimmed by 8 bases and J by 4 bases, leaving 14 bases between them. Germline CDR1 reads MRHNA; CDR2 reads SNTAGT. This CDR3 has 13 amino acids. The CDR3 is CASRGAGGYGYTF. CDR3 in DNA: TGTGCCAGCCGGGGGGCAGGAGGCTATGGCTACACCTTC.

The V call is TRBV29-1, the J call TRBJ2-5; D is unresolved. Per the germline V gene, CDR1 is SQVTM and CDR2 is ANQGSEA. There are 14 residues in the CDR3. V was clipped by 6 bases and J by 0 bases, with 14 bases between them. The chain's CDR3 is CSVPLGRHQETQYF. CDR3 in DNA: TGCAGCGTCCCCTTGGGCAGGCACCAAGAGACCCAGTACTTC.

V gene TRBV30 combines with J gene TRBJ1-5; D is ambiguous. The CDR3 spans 15 residues. Germline V gene lookup returns CDR1 GTSNPN and CDR2 SVGIG (reference sequence). V lost 4 bases and J 4 bases, leaving 17 bases between the germline ends. The CDR3 DNA follows: TGTGCCTGGACGAGCGCGGGGTTCGGGAATCAGCCCCAGCATTTT. It codes for CAWTSAGFGNQPQHF.